The 19 T cell receptor beta chains below come from one sample, sequenced in a study of cytomegalovirus exposure and HLA in healthy donors. The PCR made use of 60 Vbeta and 13 Jbeta primers. Sequenced by immunoSEQ multiplex PCR; TCRdb stores in-frame clones only, minus some. Among over 100,000 clones listed, 65% to 80% were seen once. Material for sequencing was PBMCs. All receptors derive from a man in his forties in good health and CMV-seropositive.

DNA of the CDR3: TGTGCCAGCAGTGAAGGGGGCATCTCTGGAAACACCATATATTTT. Translation: CASSEGGISGNTIYF. The gene calls are TRBV25-1 and TRBJ1-3; TRBD1 might be the D (6 bases). CDR1 is MGHDK, CDR2 SYGVNS, per germline. The CDR3 consists of 15 residues. The V and J ends lost 2 bases and 0 bases respectively, with 8 bases between them.

The chain has TRBV7-2 and TRBJ1-6, with unresolved D. Trimming stripped 5 bases from V and 9 bases from J, with 20 bases between. The CDR3 spans 16 residues. Germline loops: CDR1 SGHTA, CDR2 FQGNSA. CDR3 loop: CASSPRMEGLGSPLHF. The CDR3 bases are TGTGCCAGCAGCCCTCGGATGGAGGGATTAGGTTCACCCCTCCACTTT.

In nucleotides, the CDR3 is TGTGCCAGCCGTTTCATGGGCAGGGGGGACGAGCAGTACTTC. As protein: CASRFMGRGDEQYF. V is TRBV6-5 and J is TRBJ2-5; D possibly corresponds to TRBD1 (7 bases). Judging by the DNA end, TRBJ2-7 fits better; the J call may be wrong. The CDR3 sequence is 14 residues long. Germline CDR1 reads MNHEY; CDR2 reads SVGAGI.

The CDR3, as DNA: TGTGCCAGCAGTGAAGGAGGGGGCAGGGCATACGAGCAGTACTTC. Its translation: CASSEGGGRAYEQYF. The V call is TRBV6-1, the J call TRBJ2-7; TRBD1 agrees at 7 bases. This CDR3 contains 15 residues. V lost 1 base and J lost 4; bases outside the gene matches: 7. Germline CDR1 MNHNS, CDR2 SASEGT.

The chain joins TRBV28 to TRBJ1-6, with D perhaps matching TRBD1 (5 bases). Germline CDR1 MDHEN, CDR2 SYDVKM. V was cut by 6 bases and J by 4 bases, with 13 bases left in between. The CDR3 extends over 15 amino acids. The CDR3 DNA follows: TGTGCCAGCAGGCTTGGGGCACTTTATAATTCACCCCTCCACTTT. This gives the protein CASRLGALYNSPLHF.

About this clone: The sample contains more than one DNA sequence encoding this CDR3. The rearrangement joins TRBV7-9 to TRBJ1-6; D is uncertain. The length of the CDR3 is 15 residues. Germline values: CDR1 SEHNR, CDR2 FQNEAQ (reference sequence). Trimming removed 8 bases from V and 0 bases from J, with 11 bases in between. The CDR3 nucleotides read TGTGCCAGCTCCCAGGAGGGCTCCTATAATTCACCCCTCCACTTT. The encoded protein is CASSQEGSYNSPLHF.

The genes are TRBV5-1 and TRBJ2-5; D remains ambiguous. V gave up 0 bases and J gave up 3 bases, with 3 bases separating them. This CDR3 contains 12 residues. CDR1 is SGHRS, CDR2 YFSETQ, per germline. The DNA of the CDR3 is TGCGCCAGCAGCTTGGCCGAAGAGACCCAGTACTTC. Protein sequence: CASSLAEETQYF.

This rearrangement joins TRBV10-2 to TRBJ2-7; TRBD2 matches 13 bases. Trimming removed 8 bases from V and 3 bases from J; junction bases left unmatched: 4. The CDR3 has 14 residues. Germline lookup yields CDR1 WSHSY and CDR2 SAAADI. The CDR3 nucleotides are TGCGCCAGCTCCTGGACTAGCGGGGGCTACGAGCAGTACTTC. Its translation: CASSWTSGGYEQYF.

This clone was seen more than once but under ten times. CDR3 nucleotides: TGTGCCAGCTCACCTTCCCTGGATAGTAGCTATGAAGCTTTCTTT. Translation gives CASSPSLDSSYEAFF. The chain links TRBV18 to TRBJ1-1; no firm D call. Germline V gene lookup returns CDR1 KGHSH and CDR2 LQKENI. The CDR3 runs 15 residues. V lost 3 bases, J lost 7 bases, and 18 bases lay in between. The variable domain in full, completed from reference TRBV18 and TRBJ1-1, reads NAGVMQNPRHLVRRRGQEARLRCSPMKGHSHVYWYRQLPEEGLKFMVYLQKENIIDESGMPKERFSAEFPKEGPSILRIQQVVRGDSAAYFCASSPSLDSSYEAFFGQGTRLTVV.

Turning to this clone: The junction departs from the called germline gene at one end, perhaps through a read error. The chain couples TRBV7-9 to TRBJ1-1, with 8 bases that match TRBD1. CDR3 length: 14 residues. From germline, CDR1 is SEHNR and CDR2 FQNEAQ (reference sequence). CDR3 amino acids: CASRLGQGNTEAFF. CDR3 sequence (DNA): TGTGCCAGCAGATTAGGACAGGGTAACACTGAAGCTTTCTTT. Full variable domain (outside the CDR3, taken from reference TRBV7-9 and TRBJ1-1): DTGVSQNPRHKITKRGQNVTFRCDPISEHNRLYWYRQTLGQGPEFLTYFQNEAQLEKSRLLSDRFSAERPKGSFSTLEIQRTEQGDSAMYLCASRLGQGNTEAFFGQGTRLTVV.

The V and J genes are TRBV5-5 and TRBJ1-1, with D possibly being TRBD1 (6 bases). V was cut by 4 bases and J by 4 bases, with 23 bases left in between. The V gene's germline CDR1 is SGHKS and CDR2 YYEKEE (reference sequence). This CDR3 contains 17 residues. The CDR3 coding sequence is TGTGCCAGCAGCGGACCCGGGACAACCTTCGCGTCCACTGAAGCTTTCTTT. Translated: CASSGPGTTFASTEAFF.

This clone was seen a few times. This chain uses TRBV7-9 with TRBJ2-7, with a possible D match to TRBD1 (5 bases). The length of the CDR3 is 14 residues. V lost 3 bases and J 4 bases, leaving 13 bases between the germline ends. Germline V gene lookup returns CDR1 SEHNR and CDR2 FQNEAQ (reference sequence). The CDR3 region is CASSFAGSRYEQYF. The CDR3 DNA sequence: TGTGCCAGCAGCTTCGCAGGGTCTCGGTACGAGCAGTACTTC.

This chain links TRBV28 with TRBJ1-4, with D tentatively TRBD1 (5 bases). The germline gives CDR1 MDHEN, CDR2 SYDVKM. Trimming took off 6 bases at V and 8 bases at J, with 10 bases between the two ends. There are 12 residues in the CDR3. In DNA, the CDR3 is TGTGCCAGCAGCGGGCGGGGGGAAAAACTGTTTTTT. It encodes CASSGRGEKLFF.

J is TRBJ2-5 and V is TRBV6-6; no firm D call. The V end was cut by 4 bases, the J end by 5 bases, with 14 bases between. Germline CDR1 is MNHNY and CDR2 is SVGAGI (reference sequence). The CDR3 length is 14 residues. The CDR3 sequence: CASSSPRLQETQYF. The CDR3 DNA follows: TGTGCCAGCAGTTCACCCAGGCTCCAGGAGACCCAGTACTTC.

This chain connects TRBV28 to TRBJ2-7; tentatively, D is TRBD2 (7 bases). The CDR3 is 17 amino acids. CDR1 is MDHEN, CDR2 SYDVKM, per germline. V lost 1 base, J lost 2 bases, and 18 bases lay in between. CDR3 bases: TGTGCCAGCAGTTTATACGGAGGGAGGGGGGGGGCCTACGAGCAGTACTTC. Its protein is CASSLYGGRGGAYEQYF. Looking up the rest from reference TRBV28 and TRBJ2-7 gives the full variable domain: DVKVTQSSRYLVKRTGEKVFLECVQDMDHENMFWYRQDPGLGLRLIYFSYDVKMKEKGDIPEGYSVSREKKERFSLILESASTNQTSMYLCASSLYGGRGGAYEQYFGPGTRLTVT.

This clone was detected only a few times. This chain links TRBV28 with TRBJ1-4; the D gene is possibly TRBD1 (6 bases). Trimming pared 4 bases from V and 4 bases from J, leaving 13 bases between. Germline V gene lookup returns CDR1 MDHEN and CDR2 SYDVKM. CDR3 length: 15 residues. CDR3 residues: CASSSPGQINEKLFF. The CDR3 DNA reads as TGTGCCAGCAGTTCCCCGGGACAAATTAATGAAAAACTGTTTTTT.

The V and J genes are TRBV5-8 and TRBJ2-1, with TRBD1 matching over 9 bases. The CDR3 loop spans 15 amino acids. From germline, CDR1 is SGHTS and CDR2 YDEGEE. J gave up 7 bases and V 0 bases, and 5 bases lay outside the gene matches. CDR3 residues: CASSLAGTGQNEQFF. The CDR3, as DNA: TGTGCCAGCAGCTTGGCCGGGACAGGGCAAAATGAGCAGTTCTTC.

Regarding this clone: At one of its ends the junction is not consistent with the germline gene, which may arise from a read error. The rearrangement uses TRBV4-2 and TRBJ2-4; D unresolved. The CDR3 totals 15 residues. Per germline, CDR1 LGHNA and CDR2 YNFKEQ. This chain's CDR3 is CASSQAYVGSNSQYF. In DNA, the CDR3 is TGTGCCAGCAGCCAAGCCTATGTGGGCTCAAACAGTCAGTACTTC.

The J gene is TRBJ2-3, the V gene TRBV11-2, with D possibly being TRBD2 (6 bases). The CDR3 covers 14 residues. CDR1 SGHAT and CDR2 FQNNGV come from the germline V gene. V was clipped by 1 base and J by 1 base, with 6 bases between them. The CDR3 sequence is CASSLVAGTDTQYF. The CDR3 coding sequence is TGTGCCAGCAGCTTAGTAGCGGGCACAGATACGCAGTATTTT.